The 10 T cell receptor beta chains below all came from one sample that was sequenced in a study of neoadjuvant anti-PD-1 for oral cavity cancer (dated by TCRdb to 2020 to 2023). Receptor amplification or capture employed the immunoSEQ multiplex PCR assay. This is the immuneACCESS table as TCRdb keeps it, with only in-frame sequences that have V and J called. A part of the clones is gone; compared with another copy, unresolved V genes explain less than half, and the rest is unexplained. This sample comprises around 70,000 clones, 85% of them detected only once. Jointly, the top ten make up around 3.7% of the sample. Read against the paper, the sample's time point label means: after neoadjuvant nivolumab, at surgical resection. The source material was PBMCs, sampled after nivolumab (anti-PD-1) treatment. These receptors originate from a person between 40 and 80 years old with oral cavity squamous cell carcinoma.

This chain uses TRBV6-5 with TRBJ1-4; D call uncertain. Germline V lookup: CDR1 MNHEY, CDR2 SVGAGI. The CDR3 spans 15 residues. Deletions cut 6 bases from V and 6 bases from J, with 17 bases between. The CDR3 reads CASSPGRGMDEKLFF. Here the CDR3 DNA reads TGTGCCAGCAGCCCAGGACGTGGTATGGATGAAAAACTGTTTTTT.

J is TRBJ2-7 and V is TRBV30; unclear D gene. CDR3 length equals 12 residues. Trimming took 1 base from V and 2 from J, leaving 6 bases between them. Germline V gene data show CDR1 as GTSNPN and CDR2 as SVGIG (reference sequence). As DNA, the CDR3 is TGTGCCTGGAGTGGGGTCACCTACGAGCAGTACTTC. Protein product: CAWSGVTYEQYF.

In nucleotides, the CDR3 is TGTGCCAGCAGCCGCCGAGGGAGCACTGAAGCTTTCTTT. Translation gives CASSRRGSTEAFF. The V and J genes are TRBV11-3 and TRBJ1-1, with D hard to call. V lost 5 bases to trimming and J lost 4 bases, with 11 bases between them. Germline V CDR1 and CDR2: SGHNT, YENEEA. The CDR3 covers 13 residues.

This sequence joins TRBV5-1 and TRBJ2-7; 8 positions match TRBD1. This CDR3 spans 13 amino acids. Germline CDR1 and CDR2: SGHRS and YFSETQ. After removal of 4 bases from V and 3 bases from J, the junction contained 3 bases not matched to a gene. The CDR3 sequence is CASSPGQDYEQYF. The CDR3 DNA follows: TGCGCCAGCAGCCCGGGACAGGACTACGAGCAGTACTTC.

The chain uses TRBV6-5 and TRBJ2-3, with unresolved D. V was cut by 0 bases and J by 11 bases, with 15 bases left in between. The CDR3 is 14 amino acids. Per germline, CDR1 MNHEY and CDR2 SVGAGI. For the CDR3, the DNA is TGTGCCAGCAGTTACTCGAGTCAGGTATTTAGGCAGTATTTT. This gives the protein CASSYSSQVFRQYF.

The V call is TRBV6-1, the J call TRBJ1-1; D gene ambiguous. Germline V gene sequence: CDR1 MNHNS, CDR2 SASEGT. V was cut by 6 bases and J by 0 bases, with 11 bases left in between. The CDR3 consists of 14 residues. Here the CDR3 DNA reads TGTGCCAGCAGGACTAGGGCAGTGAACACTGAAGCTTTCTTT. Residues: CASRTRAVNTEAFF.

The rearrangement joins TRBV30 to TRBJ1-3; 9 bases are a match to TRBD1. The CDR3 is 17 residues long. The V gene end was trimmed by 1 base and the J gene end by 2 bases; junction bases not matched to a gene: 9. Germline CDR1 GTSNPN, CDR2 SVGIG (reference sequence). In nucleotides, the CDR3 is TGTGCCTGGAGTGGGGACACACAGGGGGCTGCTGGAAACACCATATATTTT. Protein sequence: CAWSGDTQGAAGNTIYF.

This clone was seen a single time. The gene calls are TRBV19 and TRBJ1-2; D possibly corresponds to TRBD1 (6 bases). Germline CDR1 is LNHDA and CDR2 is SQIVND (reference sequence). V was pared by 3 bases and J by 8 bases, with 13 bases between. CDR3 size: 13 residues. This CDR3 reads CASSIPGAGGYTF. The CDR3 nucleotides are TGTGCCAGTAGTATCCCAGGGGCCGGAGGCTACACCTTC.

The chain combines TRBV6-4 with TRBJ2-7, with 12 bases that match TRBD2. V lost 5 bases, J lost 0 bases, and 11 bases stayed unmatched. The germline V gene has CDR1 MRHNA and CDR2 SNTAGT. The CDR3 is 18 amino acids. The CDR3: CASSSGTSGSRDSYEQYF. The CDR3 DNA reads TGTGCCAGCAGTTCCGGGACTAGCGGGTCCAGGGACTCCTACGAGCAGTACTTC.

The chain joins TRBV19 to TRBJ2-5; D is possibly TRBD2 (5 bases). Germline V gene data show CDR1 as LNHDA and CDR2 as SQIVND (reference sequence). There are 14 residues in the CDR3. The V end lost 1 base, the J end lost 1 base, and 7 bases lay between the germline ends. CDR3 residues: CASSIGGSQETQYF. The CDR3 region has the DNA TGTGCCAGTAGTATAGGAGGGAGCCAAGAGACCCAGTACTTC.